This T cell receptor (beta chain) came from a study of cytomegalovirus exposure and HLA in healthy donors. General observations from the study: In most subjects, TCR beta sequences reportedly gave accurate predictions of HLA-A and HLA-B alleles. Prior analysis indicated that the majority of TCR beta V segments exhibited productivity approximately 87% or approximately 30% of the time. With further analysis later on, most CMV-associated TCR beta chains appeared HLA-restricted.

With respect to this clone: Its antigen is as yet unknown.

Primers included in the PCR were 60 Vbeta and 13 Jbeta primers. Sequencing used immunoSEQ multiplex PCR; TCRdb keeps in-frame clones, though not all of them. This sample's table has around 100,000 clones. The CDR3 spans 14 residues. Germline V gives CDR1 SQVTM, CDR2 ANQGSEA. The V end was cut by 6 bases, the J end by 5 bases, with 16 bases between. Input material: PBMCs. The chain couples TRBV29-1 to TRBJ2-2; tentative D call: TRBD2 (6 bases). The receptor comes from a middle-aged man in good health and CMV-seropositive. In DNA form, the CDR3 reads TGCAGCGTGGAACCGGGAGTTGGGACCGGGGAGCTGTTTTTT. Translating gives CSVEPGVGTGELFF.